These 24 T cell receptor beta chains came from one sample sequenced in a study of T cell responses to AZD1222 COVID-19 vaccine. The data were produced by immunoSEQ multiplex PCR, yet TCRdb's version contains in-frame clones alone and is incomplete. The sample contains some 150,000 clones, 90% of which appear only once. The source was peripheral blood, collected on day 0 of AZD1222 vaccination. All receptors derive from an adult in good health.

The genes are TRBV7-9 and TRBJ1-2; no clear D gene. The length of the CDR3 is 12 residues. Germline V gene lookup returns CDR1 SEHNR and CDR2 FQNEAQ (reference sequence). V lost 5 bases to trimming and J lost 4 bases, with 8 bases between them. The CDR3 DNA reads TGTGCCAGCAGCAGAGAGGGCTATGGCTACACCTTC. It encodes CASSREGYGYTF.

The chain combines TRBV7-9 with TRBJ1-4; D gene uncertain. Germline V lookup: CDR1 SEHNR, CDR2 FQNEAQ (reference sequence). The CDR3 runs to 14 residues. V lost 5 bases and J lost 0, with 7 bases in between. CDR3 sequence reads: CASSLESTNEKLFF. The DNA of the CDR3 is TGTGCCAGCAGCCTCGAGTCAACTAATGAAAAACTGTTTTTT.

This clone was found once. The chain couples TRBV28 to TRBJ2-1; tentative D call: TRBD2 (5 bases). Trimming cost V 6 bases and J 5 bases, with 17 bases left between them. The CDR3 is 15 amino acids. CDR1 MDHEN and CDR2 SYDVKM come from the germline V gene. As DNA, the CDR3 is TGTGCCAGCAGCCCTCGAGGGTACAGACACAATGAGCAGTTCTTC. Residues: CASSPRGYRHNEQFF.

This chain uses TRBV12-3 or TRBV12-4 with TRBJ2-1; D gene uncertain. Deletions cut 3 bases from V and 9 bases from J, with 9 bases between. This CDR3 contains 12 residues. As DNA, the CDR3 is TGTGCCAGCAGTTTGGAAATTACTGAGCAGTTCTTC. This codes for CASSLEITEQFF.

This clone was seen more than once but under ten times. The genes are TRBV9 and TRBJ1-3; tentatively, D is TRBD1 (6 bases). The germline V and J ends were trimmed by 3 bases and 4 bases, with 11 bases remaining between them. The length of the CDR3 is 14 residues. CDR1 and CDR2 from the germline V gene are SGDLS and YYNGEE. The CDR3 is CASSARTAGNTIYF. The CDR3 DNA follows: TGTGCCAGCAGCGCGAGGACAGCAGGAAACACCATATATTTT.

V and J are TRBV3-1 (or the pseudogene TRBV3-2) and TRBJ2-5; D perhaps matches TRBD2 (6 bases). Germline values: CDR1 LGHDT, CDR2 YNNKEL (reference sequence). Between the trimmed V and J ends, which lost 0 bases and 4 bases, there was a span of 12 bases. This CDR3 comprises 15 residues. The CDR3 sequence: CASSQDVEAGETQYF. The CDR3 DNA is TGTGCCAGCAGCCAAGATGTTGAAGCGGGAGAGACCCAGTACTTC.

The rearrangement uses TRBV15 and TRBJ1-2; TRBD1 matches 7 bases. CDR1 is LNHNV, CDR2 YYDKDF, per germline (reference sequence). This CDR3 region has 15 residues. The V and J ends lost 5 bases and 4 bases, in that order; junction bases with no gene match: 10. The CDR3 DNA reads TGTGCCACCAGCTATGAAGGGGGCGCCGGCTATGGCTACACCTTC. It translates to CATSYEGGAGYGYTF.

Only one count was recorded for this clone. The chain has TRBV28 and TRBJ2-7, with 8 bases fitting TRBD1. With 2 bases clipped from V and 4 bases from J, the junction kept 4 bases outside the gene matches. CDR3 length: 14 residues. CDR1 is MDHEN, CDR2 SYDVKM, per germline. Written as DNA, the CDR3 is TGTGCCAGCAGTTTAGAGACAGGGGCATACGAGCAGTACTTC. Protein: CASSLETGAYEQYF.

The CDR3 protein is CASSPEGGNSEQYF. The CDR3 bases are TGTGCCAGCAGCCCAGAGGGAGGAAACAGCGAGCAGTACTTC. The V gene is TRBV27, the J gene TRBJ2-7; a weak D match, TRBD2 (6 bases). Germline CDR1 is MNHEY and CDR2 is SMNVEV (reference sequence). V gave up 6 bases and J gave up 6 bases, with 18 bases separating them. This CDR3 contains 14 residues.

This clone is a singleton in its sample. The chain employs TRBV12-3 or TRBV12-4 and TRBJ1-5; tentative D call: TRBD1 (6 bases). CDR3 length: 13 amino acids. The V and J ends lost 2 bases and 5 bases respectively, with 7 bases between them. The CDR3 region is CASSLNRDQPQHF. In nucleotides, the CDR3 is TGTGCCAGCAGTTTAAACAGGGATCAGCCCCAGCATTTT.

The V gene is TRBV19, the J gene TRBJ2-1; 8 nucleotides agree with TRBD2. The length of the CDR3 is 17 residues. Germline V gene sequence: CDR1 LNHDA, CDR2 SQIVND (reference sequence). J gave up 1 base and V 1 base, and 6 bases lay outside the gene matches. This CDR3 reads CASSIGWSGSSYNEQFF. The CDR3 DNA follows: TGTGCCAGTAGTATAGGATGGAGCGGGAGTTCCTACAATGAGCAGTTCTTC.

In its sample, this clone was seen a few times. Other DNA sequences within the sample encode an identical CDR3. CDR3 sequence reads: CASGTAYEQYF. The CDR3 DNA sequence: TGTGCCAGCGGGACAGCCTACGAGCAGTACTTC. The chain is built from TRBV2 and TRBJ2-7; 7 bases are a match to TRBD1. Germline CDR1 and CDR2: SNHLY and FYNNEI. The CDR3 is 11 residues long. After removal of 8 bases from V and 2 bases from J, the junction contained 0 bases not matched to a gene.

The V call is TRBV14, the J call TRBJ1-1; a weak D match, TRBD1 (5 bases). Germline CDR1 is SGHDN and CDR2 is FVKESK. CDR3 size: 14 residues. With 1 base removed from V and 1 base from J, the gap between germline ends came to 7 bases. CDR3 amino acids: CASSQVGGNTEAFF. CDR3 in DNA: TGTGCCAGCAGCCAAGTTGGGGGGAACACTGAAGCTTTCTTT.

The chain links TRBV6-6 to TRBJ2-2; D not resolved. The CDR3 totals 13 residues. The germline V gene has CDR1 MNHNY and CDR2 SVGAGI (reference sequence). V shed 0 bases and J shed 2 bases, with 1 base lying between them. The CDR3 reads CASSYSNTGELFF. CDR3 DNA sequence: TGTGCCAGCAGTTACTCCAACACCGGGGAGCTGTTTTTT.

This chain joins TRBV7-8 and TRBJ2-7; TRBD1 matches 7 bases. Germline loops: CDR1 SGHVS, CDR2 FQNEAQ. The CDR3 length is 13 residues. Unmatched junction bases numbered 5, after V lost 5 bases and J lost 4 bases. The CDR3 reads CASSPGTDYEQYF. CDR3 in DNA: TGTGCCAGCAGCCCCGGGACAGATTACGAGCAGTACTTC.

The chain's CDR3 is CASSKGTQNTEAFF. DNA for the CDR3: TGTGCCAGCAGCAAGGGGACCCAGAACACTGAAGCTTTCTTT. The rearrangement links TRBV11-2 to TRBJ1-1, with TRBD1 as a possible D gene (5 bases). This CDR3 contains 14 residues. The V gene's germline CDR1 is SGHAT and CDR2 FQNNGV. The V and J ends lost 5 bases and 1 base respectively, with 11 bases between them.

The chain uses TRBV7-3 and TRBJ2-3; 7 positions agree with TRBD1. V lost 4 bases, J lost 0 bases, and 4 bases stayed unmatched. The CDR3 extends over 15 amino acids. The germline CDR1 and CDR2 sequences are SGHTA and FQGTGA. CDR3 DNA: TGTGCCAGCAGCTCACAGGGGCTTAGCACAGATACGCAGTATTTT. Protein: CASSSQGLSTDTQYF.

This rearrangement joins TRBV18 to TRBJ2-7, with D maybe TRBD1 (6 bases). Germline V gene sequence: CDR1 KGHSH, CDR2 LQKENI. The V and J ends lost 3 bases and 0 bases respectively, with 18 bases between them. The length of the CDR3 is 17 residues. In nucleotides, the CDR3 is TGTGCCAGCTCACCTTCTGAGGGGGATCGTGGCTCCTACGAGCAGTACTTC. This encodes CASSPSEGDRGSYEQYF.

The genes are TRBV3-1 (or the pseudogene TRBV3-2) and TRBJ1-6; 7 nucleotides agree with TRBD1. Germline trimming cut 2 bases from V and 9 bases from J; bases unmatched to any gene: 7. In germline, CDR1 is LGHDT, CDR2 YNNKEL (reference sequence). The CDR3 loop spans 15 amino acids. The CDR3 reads CASSQLDRVRSPLHF. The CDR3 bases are TGTGCCAGCAGCCAACTTGACAGGGTGCGTTCACCCCTCCACTTT.

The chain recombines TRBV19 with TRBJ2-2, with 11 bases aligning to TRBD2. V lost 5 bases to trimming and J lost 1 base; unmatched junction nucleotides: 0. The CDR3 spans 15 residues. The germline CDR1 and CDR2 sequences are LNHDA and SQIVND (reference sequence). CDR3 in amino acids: CASSGTSGNTGELFF. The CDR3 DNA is TGTGCCAGTAGTGGGACTAGCGGGAACACCGGGGAGCTGTTTTTT. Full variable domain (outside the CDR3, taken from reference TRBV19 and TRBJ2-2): DGGITQSPKYLFRKEGQNVTLSCEQNLNHDAMYWYRQDPGQGLRLIYYSQIVNDFQKGDIAEGYSVSREKKESFPLTVTSAQKNPTAFYLCASSGTSGNTGELFFGEGSRLTVL.

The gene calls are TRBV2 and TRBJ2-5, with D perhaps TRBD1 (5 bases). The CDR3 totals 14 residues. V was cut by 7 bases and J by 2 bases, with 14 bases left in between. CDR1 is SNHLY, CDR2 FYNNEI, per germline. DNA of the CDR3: TGTGCCAGCACTGGGGCAGGGTATCAAGAGACCCAGTACTTC. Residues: CASTGAGYQETQYF.

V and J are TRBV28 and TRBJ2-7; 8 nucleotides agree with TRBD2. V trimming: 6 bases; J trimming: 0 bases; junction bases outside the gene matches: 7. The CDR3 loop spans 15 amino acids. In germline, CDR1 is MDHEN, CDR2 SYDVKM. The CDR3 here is CASSQSGTSSYEQYF. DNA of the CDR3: TGTGCCAGCAGCCAATCCGGGACTAGCTCCTACGAGCAGTACTTC.

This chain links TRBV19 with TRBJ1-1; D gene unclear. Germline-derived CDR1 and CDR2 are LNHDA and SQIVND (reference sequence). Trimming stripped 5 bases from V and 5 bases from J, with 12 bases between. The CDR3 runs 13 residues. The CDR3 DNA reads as TGTGCCAGTAGTTGGACCGAAGGTACTGAAGCTTTCTTT. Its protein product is CASSWTEGTEAFF.

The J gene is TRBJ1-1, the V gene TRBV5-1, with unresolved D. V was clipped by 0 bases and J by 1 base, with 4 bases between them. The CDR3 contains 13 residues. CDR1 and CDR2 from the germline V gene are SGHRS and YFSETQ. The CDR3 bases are TGCGCCAGCAGCTTGGAAGGGAACACTGAAGCTTTCTTT. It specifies CASSLEGNTEAFF. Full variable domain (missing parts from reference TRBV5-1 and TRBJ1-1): KAGVTQTPRYLIKTRGQQVTLSCSPISGHRSVSWYQQTPGQGLQFLFEYFSETQRNKGNFPGRFSGRQFSNSRSEMNVSTLELGDSALYLCASSLEGNTEAFFGQGTRLTVV.